Each of the 8 T cell receptor beta chains below was sequenced from the same sample in a study of blood T cell repertoires in COVID-19. Generated by immunoSEQ multiplex PCR, the TCRdb table keeps only in-frame clones and is missing some. This sample has more than 200,000 clones; around 86% occur once, and the top ten carry about 1.5%. Sequences were obtained from PBMCs or T cells enriched from blood (not recorded which). The receptors originated from a woman in her forties or fifties who had recovered from COVID-19.

This clone was recorded only once. The chain combines TRBV11-3 with TRBJ2-1; 10 bases are a match to TRBD2. The CDR3 has 15 residues. Trimming at V came to 5 bases and at J to 7 bases, leaving 8 bases not matched to a gene. Germline values: CDR1 SGHNT, CDR2 YENEEA. The CDR3: CASSALAGVGNEQFF. The CDR3 DNA is TGTGCCAGCAGCGCCCTAGCGGGAGTTGGGAATGAGCAGTTCTTC.

The rearrangement joins TRBV3-1 (or the pseudogene TRBV3-2) to TRBJ2-1, with D unclear. From germline, CDR1 is LGHDT and CDR2 YNNKEL (reference sequence). The CDR3 runs to 16 residues. Trimming stripped 0 bases from V and 0 bases from J, with 9 bases between. CDR3 region: CASSQDLVSSYNEQFF. CDR3 in DNA: TGTGCCAGCAGCCAAGATCTGGTGAGCTCCTACAATGAGCAGTTCTTC.

The chain employs TRBV28 and TRBJ2-7; tentatively, D is TRBD2 (6 bases). The germline V gene encodes CDR1 MDHEN and CDR2 SYDVKM. This CDR3 region has 15 residues. V was cut by 3 bases and J by 6 bases, with 18 bases left in between. CDR3 loop: CASSFSLVAGREQYF. The CDR3 DNA is TGTGCCAGCAGTTTTAGCTTAGTTGCGGGGCGCGAGCAGTACTTC.

The gene calls are TRBV5-1 and TRBJ2-1; 9 bases fit TRBD2. The CDR3 contains 15 residues. After removal of 3 bases from V and 6 bases from J, the junction contained 7 bases not matched to a gene. Germline V gives CDR1 SGHRS, CDR2 YFSETQ. The CDR3 loop is CASSYASGAGNEQFF. For the CDR3, the DNA is TGCGCCAGCAGCTACGCTAGCGGGGCCGGCAATGAGCAGTTCTTC.

The chain couples TRBV7-9 to TRBJ2-3; perhaps TRBD2 as D (6 bases). V shed 5 bases and J shed 2 bases, with 11 bases lying between them. Germline CDR1 and CDR2: SEHNR and FQNEAQ (reference sequence). The CDR3 sequence is 14 residues long. The CDR3 loop reads CASSLSGPTDTQYF. CDR3 DNA sequence: TGTGCCAGCAGCCTTAGCGGACCCACAGATACGCAGTATTTT.

This clone showed up just once. This sequence joins TRBV27 and TRBJ2-5; D is unresolved. The CDR3 consists of 12 residues. Germline V gene sequence: CDR1 MNHEY, CDR2 SMNVEV (reference sequence). The ends were cut back, 11 bases at V and 5 bases at J, with 15 bases in the middle. The CDR3 DNA reads as TGTGCCGCTGAGTCCGGGTGGGAGACCCAGTACTTC. This encodes CAAESGWETQYF.

The chain employs TRBV7-8 and TRBJ1-1, with D maybe TRBD1 (6 bases). Looked up from germline, CDR1 is SGHVS and CDR2 is FQNEAQ. This CDR3 is 14 amino acids long. Trimming took 1 base from V and 4 from J, leaving 10 bases between them. The CDR3 DNA follows: TGTGCCAGCAGCTTAGATCGGGGGGCCACTGAAGCTTTCTTT. Residues: CASSLDRGATEAFF.

This chain links TRBV4-3 with TRBJ2-1, with D possibly TRBD1 on 6 matching bases. Trimming shortened V by 1 base and J by 4 bases, and 14 bases separated the two germline ends. The CDR3 sequence is 16 residues long. Germline V gene lookup returns CDR1 LGHNA and CDR2 YSLEER. This CDR3 is CASSQVGRGRYNEQFF. The CDR3 DNA reads TGCGCCAGCAGCCAAGTAGGCAGGGGAAGATACAATGAGCAGTTCTTC.